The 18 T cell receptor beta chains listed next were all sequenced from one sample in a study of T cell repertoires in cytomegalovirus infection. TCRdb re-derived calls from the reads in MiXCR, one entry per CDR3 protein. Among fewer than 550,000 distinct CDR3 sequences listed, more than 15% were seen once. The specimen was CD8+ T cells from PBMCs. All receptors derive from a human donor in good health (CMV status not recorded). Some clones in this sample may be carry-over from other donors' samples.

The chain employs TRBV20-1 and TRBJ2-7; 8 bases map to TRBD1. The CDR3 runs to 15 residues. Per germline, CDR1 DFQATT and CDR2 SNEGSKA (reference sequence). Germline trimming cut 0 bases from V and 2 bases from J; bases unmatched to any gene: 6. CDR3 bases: TGCAGTGCTAGAGATCAGGGACAGGCCCCCTACGAGCAGTACTTC. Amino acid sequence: CSARDQGQAPYEQYF.

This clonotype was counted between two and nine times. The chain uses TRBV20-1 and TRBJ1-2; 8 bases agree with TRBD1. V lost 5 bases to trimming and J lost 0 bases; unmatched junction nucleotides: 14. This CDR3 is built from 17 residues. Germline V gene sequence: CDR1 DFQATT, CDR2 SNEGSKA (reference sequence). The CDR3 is CSAPRLGQALANYGYTF. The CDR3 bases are TGCAGTGCTCCTAGGTTGGGACAGGCGTTAGCTAACTATGGCTACACCTTC.

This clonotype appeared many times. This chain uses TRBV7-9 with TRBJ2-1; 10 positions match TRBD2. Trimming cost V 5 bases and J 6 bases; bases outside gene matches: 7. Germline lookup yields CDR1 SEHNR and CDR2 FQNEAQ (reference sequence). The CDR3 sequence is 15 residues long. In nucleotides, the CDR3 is TGTGCCAGCAGCAAAGCGGGGGGGGCCATCAATGAGCAGTTCTTC. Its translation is CASSKAGGAINEQFF.

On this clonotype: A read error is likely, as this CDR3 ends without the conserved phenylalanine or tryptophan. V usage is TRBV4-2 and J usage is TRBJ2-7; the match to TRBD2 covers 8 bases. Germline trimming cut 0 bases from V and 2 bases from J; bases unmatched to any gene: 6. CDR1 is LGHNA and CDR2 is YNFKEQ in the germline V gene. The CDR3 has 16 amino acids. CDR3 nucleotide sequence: TGTGCCAGCAGCCAAGATTTATTAGCGGGGACCTACGAGCAGTACTTA. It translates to CASSQDLLAGTYEQYL.

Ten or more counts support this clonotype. The CDR3 coding sequence is TGTGCCAGCAGTTTATGGGGGATTCGGGTAAATGAGCAGTTCTTC. Its translation is CASSLWGIRVNEQFF. The chain is built from TRBV28 and TRBJ2-1; no clear D gene. This CDR3 spans 15 amino acids. CDR1 and CDR2 (germline): MDHEN, SYDVKM. V was trimmed by 0 bases and J by 7 bases, leaving 13 bases between them.

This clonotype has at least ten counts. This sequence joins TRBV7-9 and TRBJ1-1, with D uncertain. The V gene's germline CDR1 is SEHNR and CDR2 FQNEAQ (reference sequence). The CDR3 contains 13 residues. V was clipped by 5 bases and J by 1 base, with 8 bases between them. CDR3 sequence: CASSPTWNTEAFF. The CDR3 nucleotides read TGTGCCAGCAGCCCAACATGGAACACTGAAGCTTTCTTT.

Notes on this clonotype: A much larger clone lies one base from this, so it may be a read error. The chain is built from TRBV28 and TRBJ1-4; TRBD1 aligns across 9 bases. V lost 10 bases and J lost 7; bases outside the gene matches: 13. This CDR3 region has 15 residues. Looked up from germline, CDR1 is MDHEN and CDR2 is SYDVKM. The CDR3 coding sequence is TGTGCCACTTCCTGGGACAGGGAATATGGTGAAAAACTGTTTTTT. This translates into CATSWDREYGEKLFF. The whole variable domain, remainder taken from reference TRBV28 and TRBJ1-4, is DVKVTQSSRYLVKRTGEKVFLECVQDMDHENMFWYRQDPGLGLRLIYFSYDVKMKEKGDIPEGYSVSREKKERFSLILESASTNQTSMYLCATSWDREYGEKLFFGSGTQLSVL.

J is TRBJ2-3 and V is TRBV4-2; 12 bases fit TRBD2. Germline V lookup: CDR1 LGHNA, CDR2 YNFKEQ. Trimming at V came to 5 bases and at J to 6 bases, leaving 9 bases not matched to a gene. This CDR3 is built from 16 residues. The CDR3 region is CASSSLAGGRADTQYF. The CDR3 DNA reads TGTGCCAGCAGCTCCCTAGCGGGGGGGCGCGCGGATACGCAGTATTTT.

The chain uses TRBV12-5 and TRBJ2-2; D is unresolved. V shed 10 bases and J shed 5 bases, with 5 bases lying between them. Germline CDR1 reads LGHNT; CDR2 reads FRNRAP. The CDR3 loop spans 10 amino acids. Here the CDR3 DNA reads TGTGCTATCGGGACCGGGGAGCTGTTTTTT. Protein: CAIGTGELFF.

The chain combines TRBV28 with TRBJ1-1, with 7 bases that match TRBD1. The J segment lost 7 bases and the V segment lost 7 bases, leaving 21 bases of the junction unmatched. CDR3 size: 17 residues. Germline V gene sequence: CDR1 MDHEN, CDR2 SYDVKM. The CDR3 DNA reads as TGTGCCAGCACTACTTATCGTGGTGGCAGGGGGGCCATTGAAGCTTTCTTT. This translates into CASTTYRGGRGAIEAFF.

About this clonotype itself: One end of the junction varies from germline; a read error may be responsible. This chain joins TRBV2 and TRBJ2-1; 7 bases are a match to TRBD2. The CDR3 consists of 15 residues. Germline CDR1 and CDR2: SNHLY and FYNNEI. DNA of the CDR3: TGTGCCAGCAATGGGCTAGCGGATATATACAATGAGCAGTTATTC. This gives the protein CASNGLADIYNEQLF.

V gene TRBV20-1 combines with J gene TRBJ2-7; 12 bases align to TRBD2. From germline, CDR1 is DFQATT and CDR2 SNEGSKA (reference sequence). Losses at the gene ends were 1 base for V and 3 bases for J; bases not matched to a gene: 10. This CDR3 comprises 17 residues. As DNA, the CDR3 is TGCAGTGCTAGAGTCCCTACTAGCGGGAGGAAGGTCTACGAGCAGTACTTC. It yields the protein CSARVPTSGRKVYEQYF.

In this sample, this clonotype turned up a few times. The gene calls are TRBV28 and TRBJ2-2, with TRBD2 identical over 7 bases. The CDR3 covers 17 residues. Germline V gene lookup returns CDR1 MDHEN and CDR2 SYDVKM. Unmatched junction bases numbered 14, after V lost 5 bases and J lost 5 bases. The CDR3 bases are TGTGCCAGCAGTCCTCCCCGGGAGGTGTCGCGAACCGGGGAGCTGTTTTTT. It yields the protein CASSPPREVSRTGELFF.

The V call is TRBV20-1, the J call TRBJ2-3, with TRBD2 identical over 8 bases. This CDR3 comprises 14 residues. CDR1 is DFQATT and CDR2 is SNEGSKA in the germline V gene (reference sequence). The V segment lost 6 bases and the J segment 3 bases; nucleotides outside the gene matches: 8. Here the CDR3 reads CSAPRGGRTDTQYF. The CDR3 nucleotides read TGCAGTGCCCCCCGGGGGGGGCGGACAGATACGCAGTATTTT.

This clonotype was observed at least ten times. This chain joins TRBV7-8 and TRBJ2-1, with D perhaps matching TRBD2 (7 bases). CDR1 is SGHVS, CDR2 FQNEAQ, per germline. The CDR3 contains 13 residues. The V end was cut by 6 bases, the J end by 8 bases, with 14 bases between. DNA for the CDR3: TGTGCCAGCAGGACAGGACTAGTAGATGAGCAGTTCTTC. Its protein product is CASRTGLVDEQFF.

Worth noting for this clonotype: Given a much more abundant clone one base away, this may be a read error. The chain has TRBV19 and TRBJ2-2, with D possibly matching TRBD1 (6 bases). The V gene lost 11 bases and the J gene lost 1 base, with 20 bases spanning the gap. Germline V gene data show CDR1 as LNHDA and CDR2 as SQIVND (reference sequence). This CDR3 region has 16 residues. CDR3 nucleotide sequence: TGTGCCTCTCGAACAGGGTATCTCCAGAACACCGGGGAGCTGTTTTTT. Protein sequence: CASRTGYLQNTGELFF.

CDR3 DNA sequence: TGTGCCACCAGCAGAGGGAGGGGTCCGCAAGAGACCCAGTACTTC. Protein: CATSRGRGPQETQYF. V is TRBV15 and J is TRBJ2-5, with a tentative D call TRBD2 (6 bases). Per the germline V gene, CDR1 is LNHNV and CDR2 is YYDKDF (reference sequence). With 1 base removed from V and 2 bases from J, the gap between germline ends came to 11 bases. The CDR3 consists of 15 residues. Variable domain in full (rest from reference TRBV15 and TRBJ2-5): DAMVIQNPRYQVTQFGKPVTLSCSQTLNHNVMYWYQQKSSQAPKLLFHYYDKDFNNEADTPDNFQSRRPNTSFCFLDIRSPGLGDTAMYLCATSRGRGPQETQYFGPGTRLLVL.

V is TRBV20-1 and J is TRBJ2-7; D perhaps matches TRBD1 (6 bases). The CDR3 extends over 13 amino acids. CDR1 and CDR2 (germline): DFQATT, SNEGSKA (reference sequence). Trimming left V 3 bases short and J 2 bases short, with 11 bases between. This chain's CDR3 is CSASGDIAYEQYF. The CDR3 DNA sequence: TGCAGTGCTAGTGGGGACATCGCCTACGAGCAGTACTTC.